The clone carrying this T cell receptor beta chain was seen a few times. The antigen remains undetermined. The sample belongs to a study of cytomegalovirus exposure and HLA in healthy donors. Study-wide findings and caveats: Excluded: some indistinguishable V segments such as TRBV6-2 and TRBV6-3.

It was with 60 Vbeta and 13 Jbeta primers that the PCR ran. Profiling relied on immunoSEQ multiplex PCR, and the TCRdb table lists in-frame clones only, not all of them. Of 150,000 to 200,000 clones in the sample, around 86% were seen once. This CDR3 is 11 amino acids long. The germline gives CDR1 MNHNY, CDR2 SVGAGI (reference sequence). V was trimmed by 6 bases and J by 5 bases, leaving 5 bases between them. The rearrangement links TRBV6-6 to TRBJ1-5; no clear D. The receptor's source is a man aged 50-60 years in good health and CMV-seronegative. Sequenced input: PBMCs. CDR3 protein: CASSLDQPQHF. The CDR3 region has the DNA TGTGCCAGCAGCCTAGATCAGCCCCAGCATTTT.